This TCR beta chain was retrieved from a study of tumor-infiltrating lymphocytes in primary liver carcinoma. Study overall: Both sexes were represented among patients, who were 30 to 69 years old.

There are 12 residues in the CDR3. Germline V lookup: CDR1 SQVTM, CDR2 ANQGSEA. V lost 7 bases, J lost 8 bases, and 15 bases lay in between. This clonotype appeared once. Its antigen is not known. The CDR3 does not end in the conserved phenylalanine or tryptophan, so this is likely a read error. The input was approximately 500 ng total RNA; TCR beta cDNA was made from it with a constant-region primer. Investigators got TCR beta libraries out of three nested multiplex PCR rounds, done with slightly modified ARM-PCR. With TRBV1-TRBV30 forward primers and a C-beta reverse primer, the first two PCR rounds were run for 9 to 10 cycles each. TCRdb processed the multiplex PCR reads anew with MiXCR; each CDR3 protein has one entry. The table records roughly 100,000 distinct CDR3 sequences, around 80% of them present only once. Co-extraction yielded RNA and DNA from approximately 22-30 mg of unsorted bulk tissue. By surgical resection, the patients were treated for their primary liver carcinoma. Tumor samples uniformly had over 85% viable tumor cells.

Broader study findings: Paired tumor-adjacent and tumor-blood samples overlapped less than tumor region pairs did.

This receptor was taken from a man in his forties with primary liver carcinoma and hepatitis B virus infection. Sequencing was performed on liver tumor tissue from sampling region 3. Stated subset: tumor region T3, left-lateral pole. The V and J genes are TRBV29-1 and TRBJ2-1, with D tentatively TRBD2 (5 bases). DNA of the CDR3: TGCAGCGGACTACATGGTTTCGATGAGCAGTTCTCC. Translation gives CSGLHGFDEQFS.